These T cell receptor beta chains were read from a single sample in a study of CD8+CD57+ T cells in acquired aplastic anemia. MiXCR was run by TCRdb on the reads, yielding one entry per CDR3 protein. The data contain about 400,000 distinct CDR3 sequences, 55% to 75% of them singletons. Material: sorted CD4+, CD8+, or CD8+CD57+ T cells (not recorded which) from PBMCs. These receptors were collected from a human donor in good health, serving as a control. Each CDR3 is given with its conserved first and last residue. D genes are given only for firm matches. Size is stated for part of the rows, as once, few or many counts, or as a class when the clone is expanded.

>-|once|TRBV12-3/TRBV12-4|TRBJ1-5
TGTGCTAGCAGCCAGGGCGGTAATCAGCCCCAGCATTTT
CASSQGGNQPQHF
>-|-|TRBV9|TRBJ2-5
TGTGCCAGCAGCCCTCGGACGGGGGGCTCGGAGACCCAGTACTTC
CASSPRTGGSETQYF
>-|-|TRBV7-2|TRBJ1-4
TGTGCCTGCAGCTTAGTTGGACAAAATCAAACAGAAAAACTGTTTTTT
CACSLVGQNQTEKLFF
>-|-|TRBV2|TRBJ2-7
TGTGCCAGCAGATCTGCCAGTCGTCCCTACGAGCAGTACTTC
CASRSASRPYEQYF
>-|many|TRBV5-6|TRBJ1-2
TGTGCCAGCAGCTTAAATAACTATGGCTACACCTTC
CASSLNNYGYTF
>-|-|TRBV2|TRBJ2-7
TGTGCCAGCACCTACAGGGATGAATACGAGCAGTACTTC
CASTYRDEYEQYF
>-|-|TRBV5-1|TRBJ2-7
TGCGCCAGCAGCCTTCGGACAGCAACTAACGACGAGCAGTACTTC
CASSLRTATNDEQYF
>-|-|TRBV7-2|TRBJ2-7
TGTGCCAGCAGCTTGGTACAGGGTAGAGACGAGCAGTACTTC
CASSLVQGRDEQYF
>-|-|TRBV15|TRBJ1-2
TGTGCCACCAGCAGAGATCGGGCTCTTGGTGGCTACACCTTC
CATSRDRALGGYTF
>-|-|TRBV4-3|TRBJ2-3
TGCGCCAGCAGTCAAAGGGGGGGGATGGCAGATACGCAGTATTTT
CASSQRGGMADTQYF
>TRBD2|-|TRBV5-1|TRBJ2-2
TGCGCCAGCAGCTCACCGGGGGAGGGGATGTACACCGGGGAGCTGTTTTTT
CASSSPGEGMYTGELFF
>-|-|TRBV20-1|TRBJ1-6
TGCAGTGCTAGAGATCCCGCCAGAGCCAATTCACCCCTCCACTTT
CSARDPARANSPLHF
>-|-|TRBV19|TRBJ2-2
TGTGCCAGTAGCCACGGAGGGGGCCTAGGTGAGCTGTTCTTC
CASSHGGGLGELFF
>-|-|TRBV5-6|TRBJ2-7
TGTGCCAGCAGCGCTGCACAGTACGAGCAGTACTTC
CASSAAQYEQYF
>-|-|TRBV6-6|TRBJ2-7
TGTGCCAGCAGTTACCGGGACCTTTACGAGCAGTACTTC
CASSYRDLYEQYF
>-|-|TRBV9|TRBJ1-6
TGTGCCAGCAGCCCCCAGTCAGGGACACCCCCCCACTTC
CASSPQSGTPPHF
>-|-|TRBV5-5|TRBJ2-2
TGTGCCAGCAGCTTCAGCACCAACACCGGGGAGCTGTTTTTT
CASSFSTNTGELFF
>TRBD1|-|TRBV19|TRBJ1-5
TGTGCCAGTAGCTTACAGGGGGCCGGCAATCAGCCCCAGCATTTT
CASSLQGAGNQPQHF
>-|-|TRBV7-6|TRBJ2-5
TGTGCCAGCAGCCAGCCGGGTGGGCCGAAGACCCAGTACTTC
CASSQPGGPKTQYF
>TRBD1|-|TRBV12-3/TRBV12-4|TRBJ2-5
TGTGCCAGCAGTTCCAGGACAGGGCAAGAGACCCAGTACTTC
CASSSRTGQETQYF
>-|-|TRBV11-2|TRBJ2-1
TGTGCCAGCAGCTTATTCTCTGGTCATGGGGCATACAATGAGCAGTTCTTC
CASSLFSGHGAYNEQFF
>-|once|TRBV12-3/TRBV12-4|TRBJ1-2
TGTGCCAGCAGTTCTTGGGGGGGTCGTGGCTACACCTTC
CASSSWGGRGYTF
>-|-|TRBV2|TRBJ2-6
TGTGCCAGCAGCATAGGGCAGACCACTGAAGCGTTCATTGGACAAAGTTTC
CASSIGQTTEAFIGQSF
>-|once|TRBV20-1|TRBJ1-6
TGCAGTGCTAAAAAACCAGGAAGTGCATCCCTCCACTTT
CSAKKPGSASLHF
>-|many|TRBV6-6|TRBJ2-7
TGTGCCAGCAGTTACCCGGCTGGGACTGCCGCCTACGAGCAGTACTTC
CASSYPAGTAAYEQYF
>-|many|TRBV4-3|TRBJ1-2
TGCGCCAGCAGCCAAGATGGGTCCCCGACAGCCCTCTATGGCTACACCTTC
CASSQDGSPTALYGYTF
>-|-|TRBV7-2|TRBJ2-3
TGTGCCAGCAGCTTAGTTCGGGAGTCCTACGACCAGGACACGCAGTATTTT
CASSLVRESYDQDTQYF
>-|-|TRBV2|TRBJ2-5
TGTGCCAGTGACAGGTCTAGGTACCTTGAGACCCAGTACTTC
CASDRSRYLETQYF
>-|many|TRBV6-6|TRBJ1-3
TGTGCCAGCAGTTATCGACAGGACTCTGGAAACACCATATATTTT
CASSYRQDSGNTIYF
>-|-|TRBV7-9|TRBJ2-7
TGTGCCAGCAGCCCATCGACAGGAGCTAGGAACGAGCAGTACTTC
CASSPSTGARNEQYF
>-|few|TRBV2|TRBJ2-1
TGTGCCAGCAGTGAAGGGTGGGCTGATGAGCAGTTCTTC
CASSEGWADEQFF
>-|-|TRBV7-2|TRBJ1-1
TGTGCCAGCAGCTTCCTCTTTGGCACAGGAGCTTTCTTT
CASSFLFGTGAFF
>-|-|TRBV11-2|TRBJ1-6
TGTGCCACCAGCGGGCATACGATAGCAATCAGCCCCAGCTTT
CATSGHTIAISPSF
>-|-|TRBV11-1|TRBJ1-2
TGTGCCAGCAGCTTATCTGTCGCGGCCACTGGCTACACCTTC
CASSLSVAATGYTF
>-|-|TRBV7-6|TRBJ2-7
TGCGCCAGCAGCCGGAACCGGGATCCTAACTCCTACGAGCAGTACTTC
CASSRNRDPNSYEQYF
>TRBD1|many|TRBV2|TRBJ2-5
TGTGCCAGCAGTGAAGTGGGTAGACAGGGAGACGGCCAAGAGACCCAGTACTTC
CASSEVGRQGDGQETQYF
>TRBD1|many|TRBV3-1|TRBJ1-2
TGTGCCAGCAGCCACGCGGACAGGGCTCCGTTCGCTGGTGGCTACACCTTC
CASSHADRAPFAGGYTF
>-|-|TRBV6-6|TRBJ2-7
TGTGCCAGCAGTTACGTTCCATACGAGCAGTACTTC
CASSYVPYEQYF
>-|-|TRBV5-4|TRBJ2-7
TGTGCCAGCAGCTTAGCTGCAAAAAGGGAGCAGTACTTC
CASSLAAKREQYF
>-|-|TRBV19|TRBJ2-7
TGTGCCAGTAGTCCCCATGTCGACAGCTCCTACGAGCAGTACTTC
CASSPHVDSSYEQYF
>-|once|TRBV7-3|TRBJ2-3
TGTGCCAGCAGGGAAGCCGGGACCAAGCAGCCCCAGTATTTT
CASREAGTKQPQYF
>-|few|TRBV2|TRBJ2-5
TGTGCCAGCAGTGAAGAGAGGTCAACCCTCCGGGGGAGTACCCAGTACTTC
CASSEERSTLRGSTQYF
>TRBD1|many|TRBV6-5|TRBJ1-6
TGTGCCAGCAGTTCCCCGGGACAGAACTCACCCCTCCACTTT
CASSSPGQNSPLHF
>-|once|TRBV7-2|TRBJ1-5
TGTGCCAGCAGCTTAGCTCCGACGGCGGTCGGTCAGCCCCAGCATTTT
CASSLAPTAVGQPQHF
>-|many|TRBV19|TRBJ1-1
TGTGCCAGTAGTATTACTCCGGCAGGCGAAGCTTTCTTT
CASSITPAGEAFF
>TRBD1|many|TRBV5-8|TRBJ1-6
TGTGCCAGCAGCTTCAGGGGGCGCGGAACACCCCTCCACTTT
CASSFRGRGTPLHF
>TRBD1|many|TRBV20-1|TRBJ1-5
TGCAGTGCTAGTGTTCCAGGGGGACAGCCCCAGCATTTT
CSASVPGGQPQHF
>-|many|TRBV5-1|TRBJ1-4
TGCGCCAGCAGCTTGGTGGGGGCGGCACCAACTAATGAAAAACTGTTTTTT
CASSLVGAAPTNEKLFF
>-|-|TRBV6-1|TRBJ2-7
TGTGCCACCGGGGTAGGGCCCTCCTACGGGCAGAACTTC
CATGVGPSYGQNF
>-|-|TRBV7-2|TRBJ1-5
TGCGCCAGCAGCTTGGACAGCGACTATAGCAATCAGCCCCAGCATTTT
CASSLDSDYSNQPQHF
>-|many|TRBV15|TRBJ1-2
TGTGCCACCAGCGGGGGGGGGGTCGGCTATGGCTACACCTTC
CATSGGGVGYGYTF
>-|-|TRBV29-1|TRBJ2-3
TGCAGCGCCGTAGGCGGACGGACAGATCCGCAGTATTTT
CSAVGGRTDPQYF